This T cell receptor (beta chain) was profiled in a study of PD-L1 blockade in urothelial cancer. Study-wide background: From about 2014, patients received atezolizumab, given as 1,200 mg intravenously every 3 weeks. Prior exposure to chemotherapy in patients amounted to 0 to 3 regimens received. At 6 weeks and at 3 weeks (second dose) after treatment start, blood was analyzed.

About this clone: What it binds is not known.

V lost 1 base and J 3 bases, leaving 10 bases between the germline ends. The CDR3 sequence is 15 residues long. CDR1 and CDR2 from the germline V gene are MNHNS and SASEGT. The time point here: pretreatment peripheral blood. Regarding the study as a whole: Below-median TCR clonality that was measured in pretreatment blood predicted better survival.

Only in-frame clones appear in the TCRdb table, and some are missing; sequencing was by immunoSEQ multiplex PCR. The data hold 30,000 to 35,000 clones, with roughly 84% observed a single time. Sequences were derived from PBMCs, sampled around atezolizumab (anti-PD-L1) treatment. This receptor was obtained from a man aged 60 to 75 with urothelial cancer. This sequence joins TRBV6-1 and TRBJ1-3; possible D gene TRBD1, 5 bases. The CDR3 DNA sequence: TGTGCCAGCAGTGAAGTAGACAGTGGTGGAAACACCATATATTTT. Amino acid sequence: CASSEVDSGGNTIYF.